Following are 30 T cell receptor beta chains from one sample sequenced in a study of early T cells in non-severe SARS-CoV-2 infection. MiXCR, run by TCRdb on the 5' RACE reads, gives a single entry per CDR3 protein. The data contain roughly 70,000 distinct CDR3 sequences, roughly a fifth of them seen just once; the ten biggest clones take up more than 15%. This material consisted of whole blood, taken at baseline. The receptors were gathered from an adult who was a healthcare worker with PCR-confirmed SARS-CoV-2 infection or an uninfected control (not recorded which).

This chain uses TRBV7-9 with TRBJ1-1, with TRBD1 as a possible D gene (5 bases). Germline-derived CDR1 and CDR2 are SEHNR and FQNEAQ (reference sequence). This CDR3 is built from 12 residues. V dropped 4 bases and J dropped 7 bases, with 10 bases sitting between them. CDR3 nucleotide sequence: TGTGCCAGCAGCTCCACAGGCCTTGAAGCTTTCTTT. Protein: CASSSTGLEAFF.

This rearrangement joins TRBV18 to TRBJ1-3, with a weak D call TRBD1 (5 bases). V dropped 3 bases and J dropped 2 bases, with 8 bases sitting between them. Germline V gene sequence: CDR1 KGHSH, CDR2 LQKENI. The CDR3 covers 14 residues. DNA of the CDR3: TGTGCCAGCTCACCGACAGAGGCTGGAAACACCATATATTTT. Amino acid sequence: CASSPTEAGNTIYF.

This clonotype has at least ten counts. The J gene is TRBJ1-2, the V gene TRBV7-2; the D is unclear. The CDR3 consists of 13 residues. The V end was cut by 4 bases, the J end by 0 bases, with 6 bases between. CDR1 and CDR2 from the germline V gene are SGHTA and FQGNSA. The CDR3 protein is CASSSGSNYGYTF. CDR3 nucleotides: TGTGCCAGCAGCTCAGGATCTAACTATGGCTACACCTTC.

The chain employs TRBV5-4 and TRBJ2-5; D is ambiguous. The CDR3 sequence is 13 residues long. The ends were cut back, 4 bases at V and 3 bases at J, with 10 bases in the middle. Germline CDR1 SGHNT, CDR2 YYREEE (reference sequence). In nucleotides, the CDR3 is TGTGCCAGCAGCGACCCACTGAAAGAGACCCAGTACTTC. Amino acid sequence: CASSDPLKETQYF.

Concerning this clonotype itself: One end of the junction varies from germline; a read error may be responsible. This chain uses TRBV10-3 with TRBJ2-1, with D tentatively TRBD2 (5 bases). The CDR3 has 14 amino acids. The germline CDR1 and CDR2 sequences are ENHRY and SYGVKD. The CDR3 is CAISETRLTNEQLF. The CDR3 bases are TGTGCCATCAGTGAGACTAGACTAACTAATGAGCAGTTGTTC.

This clonotype has a handful of counts. CDR3 amino acids: CASSFYNEKLFF. The CDR3 DNA reads TGTGCCAGCAGCTTCTATAATGAAAAACTGTTTTTT. The V and J genes are TRBV7-9 and TRBJ1-4, with D unclear. CDR1 is SEHNR and CDR2 is FQNEAQ in the germline V gene (reference sequence). V shed 3 bases and J shed 4 bases, with 3 bases lying between them. The CDR3 length is 12 residues.

V is TRBV24-1 and J is TRBJ2-7; perhaps TRBD1 as D (6 bases). The CDR3 extends over 13 amino acids. Germline values: CDR1 KGHDR, CDR2 SFDVKD. The V end lost 8 bases, the J end lost 0 bases, and 10 bases lay between the germline ends. Here the CDR3 reads CATIQGSSYEQYF. The DNA for the CDR3 is TGTGCCACCATTCAGGGGAGCTCCTACGAGCAGTACTTC.

This rearrangement joins TRBV12-3 or TRBV12-4 to TRBJ2-3; D uncertain. The CDR3 is made up of 14 amino acids. V was shortened by 3 bases and J by 6 bases, with 13 bases between the two germline ends. CDR3 loop: CASSFSQPGDTQYF. CDR3 sequence (DNA): TGTGCCAGCAGTTTCTCGCAGCCTGGGGATACGCAGTATTTT.

The rearrangement joins TRBV2 to TRBJ1-1, with D tentatively TRBD1 (6 bases). With 6 bases removed from V and 1 base from J, the gap between germline ends came to 18 bases. This CDR3 spans 16 amino acids. CDR1 and CDR2 from the germline V gene are SNHLY and FYNNEI. CDR3 loop: CASREFPGAGNTEAFF. CDR3 in DNA: TGTGCCAGCAGGGAATTTCCAGGGGCGGGGAACACTGAAGCTTTCTTT. The whole variable domain, filled in from reference TRBV2 and TRBJ1-1, reads EPEVTQTPSHQVTQMGQEVILRCVPISNHLYFYWYRQILGQKVEFLVSFYNNEISEKSEIFDDQFSVERPDGSNFTLKIRSTKLEDSAMYFCASREFPGAGNTEAFFGQGTRLTVV.

This rearrangement joins TRBV19 to TRBJ2-3, with D unresolved. Germline V gene data show CDR1 as LNHDA and CDR2 as SQIVND (reference sequence). Trimming cost V 4 bases and J 1 base, with 9 bases left between them. The CDR3 has 14 residues. The CDR3 DNA reads as TGTGCCAGTAGTAGTGGTGTAGGCACAGATACGCAGTATTTT. The encoded protein is CASSSGVGTDTQYF.

This chain uses TRBV5-1 with TRBJ2-1; D is unresolved. V shed 4 bases and J shed 0 bases, with 11 bases lying between them. This CDR3 is built from 15 residues. Looked up from germline, CDR1 is SGHRS and CDR2 is YFSETQ. The CDR3 nucleotides read TGCGCCAGCAGCCCTCAGGTTAGCTCCTACAATGAGCAGTTCTTC. It translates to CASSPQVSSYNEQFF. The full variable domain, rest sourced from reference TRBV5-1 and TRBJ2-1, is KAGVTQTPRYLIKTRGQQVTLSCSPISGHRSVSWYQQTPGQGLQFLFEYFSETQRNKGNFPGRFSGRQFSNSRSEMNVSTLELGDSALYLCASSPQVSSYNEQFFGPGTRLTVL.

The table lists this clonotype with a few counts. The rearrangement uses TRBV2 and TRBJ1-1; weak D call: TRBD1 (5 bases). Trimming cost V 4 bases and J 5 bases, with 14 bases left between them. Germline V gene data show CDR1 as SNHLY and CDR2 as FYNNEI. The CDR3 consists of 14 residues. The CDR3 reads CASSVGRELTEAFF. Here the CDR3 DNA reads TGTGCCAGCAGTGTTGGCAGGGAATTGACTGAAGCTTTCTTT.

Written as DNA, the CDR3 is TGTGCCAGCAGTAGAGAGACTAATGGCCCCCTGGATACGCAGTATTTT. Translation gives CASSRETNGPLDTQYF. The rearrangement links TRBV12-3 or TRBV12-4 to TRBJ2-3; a possible D gene is TRBD2 (5 bases). The CDR3 totals 16 residues. V was clipped by 5 bases and J by 6 bases, with 21 bases between them.

V usage is TRBV29-1 and J usage is TRBJ2-2; D is ambiguous. Germline loops: CDR1 SQVTM, CDR2 ANQGSEA. V lost 4 bases to trimming and J lost 1 base, with 4 bases between them. The CDR3 has 12 residues. Here the CDR3 reads CSVGGNTGELFF. The CDR3 DNA sequence: TGCAGCGTTGGGGGGAACACCGGGGAGCTGTTTTTT.

This clonotype occurred a few times. The chain links TRBV2 to TRBJ2-7; weak D call: TRBD2 (5 bases). The CDR3 covers 15 residues. CDR1 is SNHLY and CDR2 is FYNNEI in the germline V gene. V shed 1 base and J shed 7 bases, with 17 bases lying between them. The CDR3 spells CASSEGLTVSGEQYF. As DNA, the CDR3 is TGTGCCAGCAGTGAAGGCCTAACCGTTTCGGGGGAGCAGTACTTC. Looking up the rest from reference TRBV2 and TRBJ2-7 gives the full variable domain: EPEVTQTPSHQVTQMGQEVILRCVPISNHLYFYWYRQILGQKVEFLVSFYNNEISEKSEIFDDQFSVERPDGSNFTLKIRSTKLEDSAMYFCASSEGLTVSGEQYFGPGTRLTVT.

This chain connects TRBV30 to TRBJ1-3; weak D call: TRBD1 (5 bases). Trimming left V 0 bases short and J 4 bases short, with 10 bases between. From germline, CDR1 is GTSNPN and CDR2 SVGIG (reference sequence). The CDR3 is 14 residues long. CDR3 residues: CAWSVRDRGNTIYF. The CDR3 nucleotides are TGTGCCTGGAGTGTACGAGACAGAGGAAACACCATATATTTT.

About this clonotype itself: Germline is not matched at one junction end, which may reflect a read error. This chain links TRBV7-3 with TRBJ2-1; D possibly corresponds to TRBD2 (7 bases). CDR1 SGHTA and CDR2 FQGTGA come from the germline V gene. The CDR3 contains 11 residues. The CDR3 nucleotides are TGTGCCAGCAGCTCGGGGGGCCCCATGCTCTTC. Its translation: CASSSGGPMLF.

V usage is TRBV12-3 or TRBV12-4 and J usage is TRBJ2-5; a possible D gene is TRBD2 (5 bases). V was pared by 3 bases and J by 2 bases, with 16 bases between. The CDR3 is made up of 16 amino acids. CDR3 coding DNA: TGTGCCAGCAGTTTCGGGGTTCCTTCGGGGCAAGAGACCCAGTACTTC. Translating gives CASSFGVPSGQETQYF.

This clonotype was found a few times. The chain employs TRBV12-5 and TRBJ2-3, with 12 bases fitting TRBD2. Looked up from germline, CDR1 is LGHNT and CDR2 is FRNRAP. V shed 7 bases and J 4 bases; nucleotides not matched to a gene: 12. The CDR3 length is 17 residues. The DNA of the CDR3 is TGTGCTAGTGCCGTATCTCCCGGACTAGCGGGGTCAGATACGCAGTATTTT. It codes for CASAVSPGLAGSDTQYF.

This chain links TRBV4-1 with TRBJ2-1; 8 bases agree with TRBD2. The J segment lost 4 bases and the V segment lost 0 bases, leaving 5 bases of the junction unmatched. CDR3 length: 16 amino acids. CDR1 is MGHRA and CDR2 is YSYEKL in the germline V gene. CDR3: CASSQEETSGYNEQFF. CDR3 nucleotide sequence: TGCGCCAGCAGCCAAGAAGAAACTAGCGGATACAATGAGCAGTTCTTC.

The chain is built from TRBV18 and TRBJ1-2; TRBD1 aligns across 8 bases. The germline gives CDR1 KGHSH, CDR2 LQKENI. Germline trimming cut 4 bases from V and 4 bases from J; bases unmatched to any gene: 5. This CDR3 has 14 amino acids. In nucleotides, the CDR3 is TGTGCCAGCTCACTACCGGGACAGGCCTATGGCTACACCTTC. This codes for CASSLPGQAYGYTF.

V and J are TRBV12-5 and TRBJ1-1, with TRBD1 identical over 7 bases. The CDR3 loop spans 14 amino acids. CDR1 is LGHNT and CDR2 is FRNRAP in the germline V gene. J lost 0 bases, V lost 7 bases, and 5 bases had no gene match. The CDR3 reads CASDLGQLNTEAFF. The CDR3 nucleotides read TGTGCTAGTGATCTGGGACAGTTGAACACTGAAGCTTTCTTT.

This clonotype is medium-sized by share. CDR3 protein: CASSPRVTNTGELFF. The CDR3 DNA follows: TGTGCCAGCAGCCCGAGGGTAACGAACACCGGGGAGCTGTTTTTT. The chain couples TRBV7-6 to TRBJ2-2, with D possibly being TRBD2 (5 bases). There are 15 residues in the CDR3. The V gene lost 5 bases and the J gene lost 0 bases, with 10 bases spanning the gap. Germline values: CDR1 SGHVS, CDR2 FNYEAQ.

V usage is TRBV6-1 and J usage is TRBJ1-1; D is perhaps TRBD1 (6 bases). CDR3 length: 14 residues. Germline V gene lookup returns CDR1 MNHNS and CDR2 SASEGT. Trimming left V 7 bases short and J 3 bases short, with 15 bases between. The CDR3 sequence is CASKVEGVDTEAFF. CDR3 in DNA: TGTGCCAGCAAGGTTGAGGGGGTCGACACTGAAGCTTTCTTT.

This chain uses TRBV6-6 with TRBJ2-5; 7 positions agree with TRBD1. The CDR3 runs to 13 residues. Germline loops: CDR1 MNHNY, CDR2 SVGAGI (reference sequence). Trimming cost V 7 bases and J 3 bases; bases outside gene matches: 5. The CDR3 DNA reads TGTGCCAGCACCTCAGGACAGGAAGAGACCCAGTACTTC. Its protein is CASTSGQEETQYF.

The J gene is TRBJ2-5, the V gene TRBV7-9; possible D gene TRBD1, 5 bases. The CDR3 length is 16 residues. Germline V CDR1 and CDR2: SEHNR, FQNEAQ (reference sequence). Trimming left V 4 bases short and J 2 bases short, with 17 bases between. CDR3 in amino acids: CASSSYVGPGQETQYF. CDR3 nucleotides: TGTGCCAGCAGCTCATATGTCGGCCCAGGGCAAGAGACCCAGTACTTC.

Only a few counts were recorded for this clonotype. The chain joins TRBV7-8 to TRBJ1-5; TRBD1 might be the D (5 bases). The V gene lost 7 bases and the J gene lost 6 bases, with 16 bases spanning the gap. CDR1 is SGHVS, CDR2 FQNEAQ, per germline. CDR3 length equals 14 residues. In nucleotides, the CDR3 is TGTGCCAGCACTTTGGGGCAGGGAGGTCAGCCCCAGCATTTT. Translating it yields CASTLGQGGQPQHF.

Only a few counts were recorded for this clonotype. The V gene is TRBV5-1, the J gene TRBJ1-4; D is possibly TRBD1 (5 bases). With 3 bases removed from V and 5 bases from J, the gap between germline ends came to 23 bases. Germline V CDR1 and CDR2: SGHRS, YFSETQ. The CDR3 spans 18 residues. The CDR3: CASSSDRLRGAKNEKLFF. In DNA form, the CDR3 reads TGCGCCAGCAGCTCCGACCGTCTTAGGGGCGCGAAGAATGAAAAACTGTTTTTT.

This clonotype has more than one count but fewer than ten. The V gene is TRBV5-1, the J gene TRBJ1-1; D ambiguous. Germline CDR1 is SGHRS and CDR2 is YFSETQ. V lost 0 bases, J lost 1 base, and 7 bases lay in between. The CDR3 has 14 residues. The CDR3 nucleotides read TGCGCCAGCAGCTTGGGGGCTCAGAACACTGAAGCTTTCTTT. It is translated as CASSLGAQNTEAFF.

V and J are TRBV15 and TRBJ2-3; D is undetermined. This CDR3 has 16 amino acids. The germline V and J ends were trimmed by 3 bases and 2 bases, with 15 bases remaining between them. The V gene's germline CDR1 is LNHNV and CDR2 YYDKDF (reference sequence). CDR3 sequence: CATSRDGTVVTDTQYF. The CDR3 DNA follows: TGTGCCACCAGCAGGGATGGTACAGTAGTCACAGATACGCAGTATTTT.